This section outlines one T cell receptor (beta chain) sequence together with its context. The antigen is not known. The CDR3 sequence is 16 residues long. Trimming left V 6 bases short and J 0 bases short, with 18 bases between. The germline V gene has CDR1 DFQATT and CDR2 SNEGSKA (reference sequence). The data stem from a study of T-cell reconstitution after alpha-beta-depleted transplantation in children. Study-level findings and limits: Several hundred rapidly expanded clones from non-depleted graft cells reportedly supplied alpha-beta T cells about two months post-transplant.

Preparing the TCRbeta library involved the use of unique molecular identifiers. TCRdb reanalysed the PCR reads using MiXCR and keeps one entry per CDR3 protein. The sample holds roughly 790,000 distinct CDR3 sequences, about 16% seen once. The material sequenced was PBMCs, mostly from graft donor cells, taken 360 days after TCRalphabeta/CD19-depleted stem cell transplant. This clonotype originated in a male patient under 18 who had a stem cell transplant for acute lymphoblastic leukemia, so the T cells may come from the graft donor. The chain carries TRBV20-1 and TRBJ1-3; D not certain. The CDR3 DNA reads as TGCAGTGCCTCCCCAGGTCGGTTACTCTCTGGAAACACCATATATTTT. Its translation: CSASPGRLLSGNTIYF.